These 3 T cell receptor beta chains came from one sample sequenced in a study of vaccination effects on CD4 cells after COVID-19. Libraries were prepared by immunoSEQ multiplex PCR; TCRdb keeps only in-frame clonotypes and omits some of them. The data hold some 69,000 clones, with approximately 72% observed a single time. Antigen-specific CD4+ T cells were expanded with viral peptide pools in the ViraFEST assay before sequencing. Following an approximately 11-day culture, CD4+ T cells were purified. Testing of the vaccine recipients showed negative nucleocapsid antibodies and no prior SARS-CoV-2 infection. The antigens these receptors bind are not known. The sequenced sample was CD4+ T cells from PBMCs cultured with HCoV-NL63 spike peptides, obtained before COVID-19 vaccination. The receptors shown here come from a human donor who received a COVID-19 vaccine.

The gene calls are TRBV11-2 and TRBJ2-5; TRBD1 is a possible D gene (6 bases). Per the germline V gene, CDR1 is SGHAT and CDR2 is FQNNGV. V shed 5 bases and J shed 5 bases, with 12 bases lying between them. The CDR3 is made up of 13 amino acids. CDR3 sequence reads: CASSPTGSETQYF. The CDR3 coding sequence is TGTGCCAGCAGCCCGACAGGCAGCGAGACCCAGTACTTC.

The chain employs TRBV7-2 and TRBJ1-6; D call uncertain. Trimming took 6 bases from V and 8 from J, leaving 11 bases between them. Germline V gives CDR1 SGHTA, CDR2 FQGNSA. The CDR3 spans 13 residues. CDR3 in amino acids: CASSLLGYSPLHF. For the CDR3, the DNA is TGTGCCAGCAGTTTATTGGGGTATTCACCCCTCCACTTT.

The CDR3 coding sequence is TGTGCCAGCAGCCAAGGAGATCTGCGTGAAAAACTGTTTTTT. Translated: CASSQGDLREKLFF. The chain links TRBV3-1 (or the pseudogene TRBV3-2) to TRBJ1-4, with D hard to call. Germline V gene lookup returns CDR1 LGHDT and CDR2 YNNKEL (reference sequence). The CDR3 consists of 14 residues. Trimming took off 1 base at V and 7 bases at J, with 10 bases between the two ends.